The entry that follows covers one TCR beta chain sequence. Its specificity is not known. This sample was included in a study of monozygotic twins with inflammatory bowel disease. Germline values: CDR1 MNHEY, CDR2 SVGAGI. CDR3 length equals 12 residues. TCRdb derives one entry per CDR3 protein from the 5' RACE reads, leaving out DNA. This repertoire includes a few hundred thousand distinct CDR3 sequences. The study, taken as a whole, reports: Lower TCRbeta diversity (inverse Simpson) was seen in IBD patients than in healthy co-twins.

The chain has TRBV6-5 and TRBJ1-1. The TCR comes from a human donor with ulcerative colitis or Crohn's disease, or a healthy co-twin of an affected twin (not recorded which). Sequences were obtained from blood. The CDR3 is CASSYSGIEAFF.